Below are 10 T cell receptor beta chains sequenced from a single sample in a study of cytomegalovirus exposure and HLA in healthy donors. PCR was performed using 60 Vbeta and 13 Jbeta primers. Method: immunoSEQ multiplex PCR; TCRdb's copy keeps in-frame clones and lacks some. The repertoire holds 100,000 to 150,000 clones, about 74% seen once, with about 6% in the top ten. Sequenced input: PBMCs. These TCRs come from a woman between 50 and 59 years old in good health and CMV-seropositive.

The chain links TRBV5-1 to TRBJ1-1; 10 positions match TRBD1. The junction had 9 bases not matched to a gene; V was cut back by 4 bases and J by 3 bases. The germline V gene has CDR1 SGHRS and CDR2 YFSETQ. This CDR3 contains 16 residues. CDR3 nucleotide sequence: TGCGCCAGCAGCGATAGGACAGGGGGGTGGGACACTGAAGCTTTCTTT. As protein: CASSDRTGGWDTEAFF.

V gene TRBV2 combines with J gene TRBJ1-1, with D hard to call. In germline, CDR1 is SNHLY, CDR2 FYNNEI. This CDR3 has 13 residues. The V and J ends lost 6 bases and 0 bases respectively, with 8 bases between them. CDR3 residues: CASSGFLNTEAFF. In DNA form, the CDR3 reads TGTGCCAGCAGCGGTTTCTTGAACACTGAAGCTTTCTTT.

This chain joins TRBV11-2 and TRBJ2-5; D may be TRBD2 (6 bases). The J call could be wrong; TRBJ2-7 is a better fit for the DNA end. The CDR3 spans 15 residues. Germline V gene sequence: CDR1 SGHAT, CDR2 FQNNGV. The CDR3 DNA is TGTGCCAGCAGCTTAGGAGGGGACTTACCTTACGAGCAGTACTTC. Its translation is CASSLGGDLPYEQYF.

The CDR3 coding sequence is TGTGCCAGCAGCCCCCGCGGAGCGGGGGGTGAGACCCAGTACTTC. Translated: CASSPRGAGGETQYF. The V call is TRBV11-2, the J call TRBJ2-5; 9 nucleotides agree with TRBD2. This CDR3 is 15 amino acids long. Germline trimming cut 5 bases from V and 5 bases from J; bases unmatched to any gene: 9. Germline V CDR1 and CDR2: SGHAT, FQNNGV.

J is TRBJ2-3 and V is TRBV5-8, with unresolved D. The germline V and J ends were trimmed by 9 bases and 10 bases, with 12 bases remaining between them. Germline CDR1 is SGHTS and CDR2 is YDEGEE. The CDR3 spans 10 residues. The CDR3 spells CATAEVAQYF. CDR3 sequence (DNA): TGTGCCACCGCAGAGGTAGCGCAGTATTTT.

The chain has TRBV2 and TRBJ2-1, with TRBD2 as a possible D gene (6 bases). From germline, CDR1 is SNHLY and CDR2 FYNNEI. V dropped 0 bases and J dropped 10 bases, with 13 bases sitting between them. The CDR3 is made up of 14 amino acids. CDR3 coding DNA: TGTGCCAGCAGTGAAGCGCGGGGCCCGGGGGAGCAGTTCTTC. Protein product: CASSEARGPGEQFF.

The V call is TRBV5-4, the J call TRBJ2-7; TRBD1 agrees at 9 bases. In germline, CDR1 is SGHNT, CDR2 YYREEE (reference sequence). V shed 4 bases, J shed 3 bases, and the junction held 5 bases outside the gene matches. CDR3 length: 14 residues. CDR3 amino acids: CASSLRDRDYEQYF. DNA for the CDR3: TGTGCCAGCAGCCTCCGGGACAGGGACTACGAGCAGTACTTC.

The J gene is TRBJ1-5, the V gene TRBV6-1; no clear D. Germline V gives CDR1 MNHNS, CDR2 SASEGT. The ends were cut back, 4 bases at V and 2 bases at J, with 6 bases in the middle. The CDR3 runs to 13 residues. The CDR3 nucleotides read TGTGCCAGCAGTGGAGAGGGCAATCAGCCCCAGCATTTT. As protein: CASSGEGNQPQHF.

The gene calls are TRBV5-4 and TRBJ2-2; a possible D gene is TRBD2 (6 bases). This CDR3 is 16 amino acids long. Trimming cost V 0 bases and J 6 bases, with 15 bases left between them. Germline V lookup: CDR1 SGHNT, CDR2 YYREEE (reference sequence). The CDR3 DNA reads as TGTGCCAGCAGCTTGGGCCCGGGGGTTTACGCCGGGGAGCTGTTTTTT. It specifies CASSLGPGVYAGELFF.

In this sample, this clone turned up a few times. The chain links TRBV5-6 to TRBJ1-2, with D maybe TRBD1 (6 bases). Germline CDR1 reads SGHDT; CDR2 reads YYEEEE. The CDR3 has 16 residues. The germline V and J ends were trimmed by 4 bases and 5 bases, with 21 bases remaining between them. CDR3 sequence reads: CASSGDTGNFFYGYTF. Written as DNA, the CDR3 is TGTGCCAGCAGCGGAGATACAGGGAACTTCTTTTATGGCTACACCTTC.